These 20 T cell receptor beta chains came from one sample sequenced in a study of metastatic and nonmetastatic thyroid tumors. Through MiXCR, TCRdb re-clonotyped the PCR reads. The profile covers some 28,000 clones, with roughly 15% appearing a single time and approximately 4.5% taken by the ten largest. Treatment of any kind had been given to no patient before thyroid surgery. The specimen sequenced was blood. The receptors shown here come from a female donor with papillary thyroid cancer or a benign thyroid nodule (not recorded which). Some clones in this sample may be carry-over from other donors' samples.

A note on this clone: A read error may explain this, as a much larger clone is one base away. This chain links TRBV12-3 or TRBV12-4 with TRBJ1-2; D call uncertain. Trimming removed 6 bases at V and 10 bases at J, with 15 bases between. The CDR3 sequence is 12 residues long. The CDR3 bases are TGTGCCAGCAGAACCCACGGGTCCTCCTACACCTTC. Translation: CASRTHGSSYTF.

With respect to this clone: The junction differs from germline at one of its ends, possibly a read error. The chain has TRBV5-1 and TRBJ1-1; D is undetermined. Per germline, CDR1 SGHRS and CDR2 YFSETQ. The CDR3 has 15 residues. CDR3 DNA: TGCGACAGCGGAGAACTGGCCCCATGCGGCACTGAAGCTTTCTTT. This sequence encodes CDSGELAPCGTEAFF.

This clone showed up many times. The rearrangement uses TRBV11-3 and TRBJ1-6; TRBD1 agrees at 7 bases. The CDR3 has 17 residues. Per the germline V gene, CDR1 is SGHNT and CDR2 is YENEEA. J gave up 7 bases and V 1 base, and 10 bases lay outside the gene matches. The DNA for the CDR3 is TGTGCCAGCAGCTTAGGCCCTGAGGCAGGGGGAAATTCACCCCTCCACTTT. This codes for CASSLGPEAGGNSPLHF. The full variable domain, in which reference TRBV11-3 and TRBJ1-6 provide the parts outside the CDR3, is EAGVVQSPRYKIIEKKQPVAFWCNPISGHNTLYWYLQNLGQGPELLIRYENEEAVDDSQLPKDRFSAERLKGVDSTLKIQPAELGDSAVYLCASSLGPEAGGNSPLHFGNGTRLTVT.

This clone showed up many times. The chain joins TRBV12-3 or TRBV12-4 to TRBJ1-2; no definite D call. The CDR3 spans 13 residues. The V end lost 3 bases, the J end lost 0 bases, and 5 bases lay between the germline ends. Written as DNA, the CDR3 is TGTGCCAGCAGTTTCTCAGCTAACTATGGCTACACCTTC. Translation gives CASSFSANYGYTF.

The chain carries TRBV20-1 and TRBJ1-6, with D uncertain. The CDR3 runs 16 residues. Germline-derived CDR1 and CDR2 are DFQATT and SNEGSKA (reference sequence). Trimming stripped 2 bases from V and 7 bases from J, with 18 bases between. CDR3 sequence reads: CSARSLGTPGNSPLHF. CDR3 bases: TGCAGTGCTAGATCTCTGGGCACGCCGGGAAATTCACCCCTCCACTTT.

This clone was found many times. The rearrangement joins TRBV28 to TRBJ1-6; TRBD1 matches 7 bases. Trimming took 4 bases from V and 6 from J; bases not matched to a gene: 9. Per the germline V gene, CDR1 is MDHEN and CDR2 is SYDVKM. The CDR3 is 16 amino acids. CDR3 residues: CASSSRQGVFNSPLHF. In DNA form, the CDR3 reads TGTGCCAGCAGTTCACGCCAGGGGGTGTTTAATTCACCCCTCCACTTT.

This rearrangement joins TRBV6-1 to TRBJ1-2; D may be TRBD1 (5 bases). Per germline, CDR1 MNHNS and CDR2 SASEGT. Trimming cost V 4 bases and J 8 bases, with 11 bases left between them. This CDR3 is 12 amino acids long. The CDR3 region has the DNA TGTGCCAGCAGTGTCCTCGGGGACGGCTACACCTTC. It translates to CASSVLGDGYTF.

This clone was seen repeatedly, ten times or more. A junction end diverges from the germline sequence, so it may reflect a read error. The chain recombines TRBV7-2 with TRBJ1-5; D remains ambiguous. The CDR3 spans 14 residues. CDR1 and CDR2 (germline): SGHTA, FQGNSA. This chain's CDR3 is CAGSLALSNQPQHF. The CDR3, as DNA: TGTGCCGGCAGCTTAGCCCTTAGCAATCAGCCCCAGCATTTT.

This clone was recorded many times. The rearrangement joins TRBV5-1 to TRBJ2-3; maybe TRBD1 (5 bases). Per germline, CDR1 SGHRS and CDR2 YFSETQ. The CDR3 extends over 15 amino acids. V lost 0 bases to trimming and J lost 4 bases, with 12 bases between them. DNA for the CDR3: TGCGCCAGCAGCTTGGTTTCAGGGTCGGCAGATACGCAGTATTTT. It specifies CASSLVSGSADTQYF.

The rearrangement joins TRBV27 to TRBJ2-7; 11 bases are shared with TRBD2. CDR3 length: 14 residues. Germline V gene lookup returns CDR1 MNHEY and CDR2 SMNVEV (reference sequence). Trimming at V came to 3 bases and at J to 3 bases, leaving 1 base not matched to a gene. The CDR3 DNA follows: TGTGCCAGCAGTTTCGGGACTAGCGGCTACGAGCAGTACTTC. Translating gives CASSFGTSGYEQYF.

In its sample, this clone was seen many times. The V and J genes are TRBV5-1 and TRBJ2-5; 9 bases match TRBD1. Per the germline V gene, CDR1 is SGHRS and CDR2 is YFSETQ. CDR3 length: 15 residues. V dropped 4 bases and J dropped 4; count of bases not matched to a gene: 8. The CDR3: CASSEEQGAGETQYF. In DNA form, the CDR3 reads TGCGCCAGCAGCGAGGAACAGGGGGCGGGAGAGACCCAGTACTTC.

Remarks on this clone: A single base separates this from a much larger clone, so it may be a read error. The gene calls are TRBV3-1 and TRBJ1-5, with D possibly TRBD1 on 5 matching bases. V was cut by 2 bases and J by 3 bases, with 11 bases left in between. Germline V gene lookup returns CDR1 LGHDT and CDR2 YNNKEL (reference sequence). This CDR3 is 15 amino acids long. The CDR3 reads CASSQRQGANQPQHF. CDR3 in DNA: TGTGCCAGCAGCCAACGCCAGGGTGCCAATCAGCCCCAGCATTTT.

The sample holds many counts of this clone. The V gene is TRBV9, the J gene TRBJ2-7, with 12 bases aligning to TRBD2. CDR1 and CDR2 (germline): SGDLS, YYNGEE. The junction had 9 bases not matched to a gene; V was cut back by 8 bases and J by 6 bases. The CDR3 is 14 amino acids. CDR3 amino acids: CASSLAGGPGEQYF. The CDR3 nucleotides read TGTGCCAGTTCCCTAGCGGGAGGGCCCGGCGAGCAGTACTTC. Full variable domain (remainder filled in from reference TRBV9 and TRBJ2-7): DSGVTQTPKHLITATGQRVTLRCSPRSGDLSVYWYQQSLDQGLQFLIQYYNGEERAKGNILERFSAQQFPDLHSELNLSSLELGDSALYFCASSLAGGPGEQYFGPGTRLTVT.

Only a few counts were recorded for this clone. A much larger clone differs from this one at a single base, so this may be a read error. The same CDR3 can be traced to other DNA sequences in this sample. This chain uses TRBV5-1 with TRBJ2-7; 10 bases are a match to TRBD1. CDR3 length equals 17 residues. Germline CDR1 is SGHRS and CDR2 is YFSETQ. V lost 2 bases, J lost 7 bases, and 15 bases stayed unmatched. CDR3 sequence (DNA): TGCGCCAGCAGCTTCCGGGACAGGGGCCCGGGGGGCGGAGAGCAGTACTTC. Translation: CASSFRDRGPGGGEQYF.

This clone was seen many times. V usage is TRBV30 and J usage is TRBJ2-5; possibly TRBD1 for D (6 bases). Germline assignment: CDR1 GTSNPN and CDR2 SVGIG (reference sequence). V was shortened by 0 bases and J by 7 bases, with 15 bases between the two germline ends. This CDR3 region has 14 residues. DNA for the CDR3: TGTGCCTGGAGTGTTGGGGGCCCTCTAACGACCCAGTACTTC. It is translated as CAWSVGGPLTTQYF. The complete variable domain, with remaining parts taken from reference TRBV30 and TRBJ2-5, reads SQTIHQWPATLVQPVGSPLSLECTVEGTSNPNLYWYRQAAGRGLQLLFYSVGIGQISSEVPQNLSASRPQDRQFILSSKKLLLSDSGFYLCAWSVGGPLTTQYFGPGTRLLVL.

This clone showed up many times. The chain recombines TRBV12-3 or TRBV12-4 with TRBJ1-3; D not resolved. CDR3 length equals 14 residues. The V end was cut by 1 base, the J end by 0 bases, with 4 bases between. CDR3: CASSLDSSGNTIYF. The DNA of the CDR3 is TGTGCCAGCAGTTTAGACAGCTCTGGAAACACCATATATTTT.

This clone was detected many times. The genes are TRBV19 and TRBJ2-7, with D unresolved. Between the trimmed V and J ends, which lost 0 bases and 2 bases, there was a span of 17 bases. This CDR3 is 17 amino acids long. The V gene's germline CDR1 is LNHDA and CDR2 SQIVND (reference sequence). The CDR3 is CASSIDARARSPYEQYF. The CDR3 region has the DNA TGTGCCAGTAGTATAGACGCACGCGCCAGGTCCCCCTACGAGCAGTACTTC.

This clone has at least ten counts. The chain joins TRBV27 to TRBJ2-3, with a possible D match to TRBD2 (6 bases). The V gene's germline CDR1 is MNHEY and CDR2 SMNVEV (reference sequence). The V end lost 3 bases, the J end lost 8 bases, and 6 bases lay between the germline ends. This CDR3 spans 11 amino acids. This chain's CDR3 is CASSLGGTQYF. CDR3 coding DNA: TGTGCCAGCAGTTTGGGGGGTACGCAGTATTTT.

This clone came up many times. This rearrangement joins TRBV11-2 to TRBJ2-5, with D possibly being TRBD1 (5 bases). The CDR3 spans 15 residues. Trimming left V 2 bases short and J 5 bases short, with 15 bases between. The germline CDR1 and CDR2 sequences are SGHAT and FQNNGV. The CDR3 sequence is CASSLIRGSGETQYF. The CDR3 nucleotides read TGTGCCAGCAGCTTAATACGCGGCTCAGGGGAGACCCAGTACTTC.

A word on this clone: This sequence may be a read error, since a much larger clone differs from it by one base. The chain employs TRBV30 and TRBJ2-1; D is uncertain. The germline V gene has CDR1 GTSNPN and CDR2 SVGIG (reference sequence). V was pared by 2 bases and J by 12 bases, with 17 bases between. There are 13 residues in the CDR3. CDR3 loop: CAWSSEYKIGQFF. In nucleotides, the CDR3 is TGTGCCTGGAGTTCTGAGTATAAAATAGGGCAGTTCTTC.